Measured by frequency, the clone carrying this T cell receptor (beta chain) is medium-sized. Each sample's input was 250 ng genomic DNA, roughly 40,000 genome equivalents. One tube held mixed TRB-A and TRB-B primer pools for touch-down PCR. From its re-call of the multiplex PCR reads, TCRdb lists each CDR3 protein once, without DNA. The specimen's table records 7,000 or so distinct CDR3 sequences. The sample belongs to a study of T cell clusters in autoimmune cytopenias. Across the study: The mean age of healthy donor controls was nearly 57 years, the median roughly 60 years.

CDR3 size: 15 residues. Germline CDR1 is MNHEY and CDR2 is SVGAGI. This same sample was also part of a study on T cell repertoires in aging, cancer and after chemotherapy. From that second work: Age-matched healthy donors had significantly more diverse, less clonal blood TCR repertoires than untreated cancer patients. In each cancer cohort, median generation probability increased across chemotherapy, suggesting thymic output rebounded.

The receptor's source is a human donor in good health. This rearrangement joins TRBV6-5 to TRBJ1-4; no DNA is available, so the TRBD1 call from TCRdb remains unchecked. The specimen sequenced was peripheral blood. CDR3 loop: CASSYSTGGNEKLFF.